Listed here are 29 T cell receptor beta chains from one sample, sequenced in a study of human T cells and chemical hapten exposure. Time point of the sample: patch test 3, about 24 weeks after DPC sensitization. Indicated treatment: therapeutic diphenylcyclopropenone sensitization with weekly scalp DPC. One entry per CDR3 protein, called by TCRdb with MiXCR from the RACE reads. The table records about 190,000 distinct CDR3 sequences, 24% of them present only once. The material sequenced was whole blood, taken in connection with sensitization to the hapten diphenylcyclopropenone (DPC). The source is a woman in her thirties or forties with alopecia areata. Some clones in this sample may be carry-over from other donors' samples.

This clonotype was seen repeatedly, ten times or more. The J gene is TRBJ2-7, the V gene TRBV20-1, with 8 bases fitting TRBD1. In germline, CDR1 is DFQATT, CDR2 SNEGSKA (reference sequence). Trimming removed 1 base from V and 3 bases from J; junction bases left unmatched: 8. This CDR3 spans 15 amino acids. This CDR3 is CSARATARGLYEQYF. The CDR3 DNA reads TGCAGTGCTAGAGCCACTGCCAGGGGGCTCTACGAGCAGTACTTC.

V and J are TRBV6-5 and TRBJ2-3; D gene ambiguous. This CDR3 has 17 amino acids. Germline V gene lookup returns CDR1 MNHEY and CDR2 SVGAGI. The V end was cut by 0 bases, the J end by 2 bases, with 15 bases between. CDR3 loop: CASSYSPTPMVTDTQYF. The DNA of the CDR3 is TGTGCCAGCAGTTACTCCCCTACCCCGATGGTCACAGATACGCAGTATTTT.

The CDR3 loop reads CASSMGQNSYEQYF. The CDR3 DNA sequence: TGTGCCAGCAGCATGGGACAGAACTCCTACGAGCAGTACTTC. V gene TRBV5-4 combines with J gene TRBJ2-7; 7 bases fit TRBD1. Trimming took 4 bases from V and 0 from J; bases not matched to a gene: 4. This CDR3 is 14 amino acids long. Looked up from germline, CDR1 is SGHNT and CDR2 is YYREEE (reference sequence).

The rearrangement uses TRBV12-3 or TRBV12-4 and TRBJ1-1; D remains unclear. The CDR3 is 14 amino acids. The germline V and J ends were trimmed by 6 bases and 1 base, with 12 bases remaining between them. Here the CDR3 DNA reads TGTGCCAGCAGCCCTACGAGGCGGAACACTGAAGCTTTCTTT. Translating it yields CASSPTRRNTEAFF.

This clonotype appeared many times. This sequence joins TRBV29-1 and TRBJ2-6; D not resolved. Germline assignment: CDR1 SQVTM and CDR2 ANQGSEA. Trimming removed 1 base at V and 0 bases at J, with 4 bases between. This CDR3 region has 14 residues. The CDR3 sequence is CSVEGPSGANVLTF. DNA for the CDR3: TGCAGCGTTGAAGGTCCCTCTGGGGCCAACGTCCTGACTTTC.

This clonotype came up many times. V gene TRBV3-1 combines with J gene TRBJ2-1, with TRBD1 matching 12 bases. This CDR3 region has 16 residues. V lost 4 bases and J lost 7; bases outside the gene matches: 8. Per germline, CDR1 LGHDT and CDR2 YNNKEL (reference sequence). CDR3 sequence: CASSRAGTGGRNEQFF. For the CDR3, the DNA is TGTGCCAGCAGCCGCGCCGGGACAGGGGGCCGGAATGAGCAGTTCTTC.

This chain connects TRBV27 to TRBJ2-3; D possibly corresponds to TRBD1 (5 bases). V lost 2 bases, J lost 4 bases, and 10 bases lay in between. Per germline, CDR1 MNHEY and CDR2 SMNVEV (reference sequence). The CDR3 contains 14 residues. The CDR3 nucleotides are TGTGCCAGCAGTTTAGACAGCCCGGCAGATACGCAGTATTTT. Its translation: CASSLDSPADTQYF.

The chain joins TRBV28 to TRBJ1-5, with D uncertain. CDR3 length: 14 residues. V gave up 1 base and J gave up 5 bases, with 9 bases separating them. The germline V gene encodes CDR1 MDHEN and CDR2 SYDVKM. The CDR3 region has the DNA TGTGCCAGCAGTTTATTTGAGGGCCATCAGCCCCAGCATTTT. It codes for CASSLFEGHQPQHF.

This clonotype was observed many times. The chain couples TRBV29-1 to TRBJ2-7; D ambiguous. Germline assignment: CDR1 SQVTM and CDR2 ANQGSEA. The CDR3 totals 12 residues. Trimming stripped 7 bases from V and 0 bases from J, with 10 bases between. The chain's CDR3 is CSAAGNSYEQYF. The DNA of the CDR3 is TGCAGCGCTGCTGGAAACTCCTACGAGCAGTACTTC.

This clonotype was counted ten times or more. The J gene is TRBJ2-3, the V gene TRBV4-3, with 8 nucleotides matching TRBD2. Germline assignment: CDR1 LGHNA and CDR2 YSLEER. V shed 1 base and J 0 bases; nucleotides not matched to a gene: 3. CDR3 size: 16 residues. The CDR3 here is CASSQAGGPSTDTQYF. The CDR3 nucleotides are TGCGCCAGCAGCCAAGCGGGAGGGCCGAGCACAGATACGCAGTATTTT.

This clonotype has just a few counts. This sequence joins TRBV18 and TRBJ1-1; 7 positions agree with TRBD1. V gave up 3 bases and J gave up 5 bases; unmatched junction bases: 15. This CDR3 region has 17 residues. Germline V gene lookup returns CDR1 KGHSH and CDR2 LQKENI. CDR3 amino acids: CASSPSSSRGGGTEAFF. Written as DNA, the CDR3 is TGTGCCAGCTCACCGAGTTCATCCAGGGGGGGAGGGACTGAAGCTTTCTTT.

The gene calls are TRBV15 and TRBJ2-3; no definite D call. There are 16 residues in the CDR3. V lost 2 bases, J lost 4 bases, and 16 bases lay in between. Per the germline V gene, CDR1 is LNHNV and CDR2 is YYDKDF (reference sequence). CDR3 loop: CATSRPGASLPDTQYF. The CDR3 nucleotides read TGTGCCACCAGCAGACCCGGAGCGTCCCTTCCAGATACGCAGTATTTT.

On this clonotype: This may come from a read error, since a much larger clone is one base off. The chain is built from TRBV4-3 and TRBJ2-2, with D unresolved. The CDR3 sequence is 16 residues long. Germline V gene sequence: CDR1 LGHNA, CDR2 YSLEER. The V gene lost 3 bases and the J gene lost 7 bases, with 18 bases spanning the gap. The chain's CDR3 is CASSQDQPASGGELFF. The CDR3 DNA sequence: TGCGCCAGCAGCCAGGACCAACCGGCCTCGGGCGGGGAGCTGTTTTTT.

This sequence joins TRBV10-3 and TRBJ2-1, with D perhaps TRBD2 (6 bases). V dropped 6 bases and J dropped 8 bases, with 17 bases sitting between them. Germline V CDR1 and CDR2: ENHRY, SYGVKD. This CDR3 comprises 14 residues. CDR3 amino acids: CAIRTGDAGHEQFF. The DNA for the CDR3 is TGTGCCATCAGGACGGGGGACGCTGGACATGAGCAGTTCTTC.

V is TRBV6-5 and J is TRBJ2-3, with D uncertain. There are 14 residues in the CDR3. Germline CDR1 and CDR2: MNHEY and SVGAGI. Trimming pared 0 bases from V and 6 bases from J, leaving 10 bases between. CDR3 sequence reads: CASSYSDLGDTQYF. The DNA for the CDR3 is TGTGCCAGCAGTTACTCTGACCTAGGCGATACGCAGTATTTT.

About this clonotype itself: A junction end diverges from the germline sequence, so it may reflect a read error. The chain uses TRBV28 and TRBJ1-5; a weak D match, TRBD1 (5 bases). This CDR3 contains 14 residues. Germline V CDR1 and CDR2: MDHEN, SYDVKM. Here the CDR3 reads CASSLGGRDQPRHF. CDR3 sequence (DNA): TGTGCCAGCAGTTTAGGGGGTAGGGATCAGCCCCGGCATTTT.

In its sample, this clonotype was seen many times. This chain uses TRBV5-4 with TRBJ1-1; no firm D call. The CDR3 has 14 residues. Trimming removed 4 bases from V and 4 bases from J, with 14 bases in between. Germline V gives CDR1 SGHNT, CDR2 YYREEE (reference sequence). The CDR3 bases are TGTGCCAGCAGCCCTAGCCTTGGGGTCACTGAAGCTTTCTTT. It codes for CASSPSLGVTEAFF.

This clonotype occurred many times. V and J are TRBV5-4 and TRBJ2-7; TRBD2 agrees at 9 bases. The CDR3 consists of 15 residues. J was trimmed by 3 bases and V by 4 bases; bases with no gene match: 8. CDR1 is SGHNT, CDR2 YYREEE, per germline (reference sequence). The CDR3: CASSQPTSGDYEQYF. DNA for the CDR3: TGTGCCAGCAGCCAACCGACTAGCGGCGACTACGAGCAGTACTTC.

The chain recombines TRBV19 with TRBJ1-4, with D perhaps matching TRBD1 (5 bases). Per the germline V gene, CDR1 is LNHDA and CDR2 is SQIVND (reference sequence). This CDR3 is 13 amino acids long. Trimming took off 6 bases at V and 8 bases at J, with 13 bases between the two ends. The CDR3 DNA follows: TGTGCCAGTAGACCCGGGACGGTGGAAAAACTGTTTTTT. Its translation is CASRPGTVEKLFF.

This clonotype has more than one count but fewer than ten. This chain connects TRBV4-2 to TRBJ2-3; 7 bases align to TRBD2. Germline values: CDR1 LGHNA, CDR2 YNFKEQ. J gave up 0 bases and V 1 base, and 7 bases lay outside the gene matches. The CDR3 extends over 17 amino acids. CDR3 region: CASSQGPPGLSTDTQYF. As DNA, the CDR3 is TGTGCCAGCAGCCAAGGGCCTCCGGGACTAAGCACAGATACGCAGTATTTT.

The CDR3 nucleotides are TGTGCCAGCACCGGTGACTCCTACGAGCAGTACTTC. Protein product: CASTGDSYEQYF. The rearrangement joins TRBV6-2 or TRBV6-3 to TRBJ2-7; D gene ambiguous. CDR1 and CDR2 from the germline V gene are MNHEY and SVGEGT. V was trimmed by 7 bases and J by 0 bases, leaving 7 bases between them. This CDR3 is built from 12 residues.

The chain links TRBV4-3 to TRBJ1-1; D is unclear. CDR1 and CDR2 (germline): LGHNA, YSLEER. V lost 2 bases and J lost 7, with 11 bases in between. This CDR3 is built from 13 residues. As DNA, the CDR3 is TGCGCCAGCAGCCAAAAAGGACGGGTTGAAGCTTTCTTT. Translation: CASSQKGRVEAFF.

This clonotype was seen only a few times. The chain uses TRBV29-1 and TRBJ2-3; D remains unclear. The CDR3 length is 15 residues. The germline gives CDR1 SQVTM, CDR2 ANQGSEA. Between the trimmed V and J ends, which lost 6 bases and 3 bases, there was a span of 19 bases. The CDR3, as DNA: TGCAGCGTAAAAAAGGGAACGGGTGGAACAGATACGCAGTATTTT. Translating gives CSVKKGTGGTDTQYF.

The chain has TRBV4-2 and TRBJ2-3; 8 nucleotides align to TRBD1. Germline values: CDR1 LGHNA, CDR2 YNFKEQ. The CDR3 loop spans 15 amino acids. Germline trimming cut 4 bases from V and 4 bases from J; bases unmatched to any gene: 7. CDR3 loop: CASSLDGQGADTQYF. The CDR3 coding sequence is TGTGCCAGCAGCCTCGATGGACAGGGCGCAGATACGCAGTATTTT.

This clonotype was observed a few times. The rearrangement uses TRBV28 and TRBJ1-3; TRBD1 agrees at 8 bases. The CDR3 runs to 16 residues. V shed 5 bases, J shed 0 bases, and the junction held 6 bases outside the gene matches. CDR1 is MDHEN, CDR2 SYDVKM, per germline. CDR3 DNA sequence: TGTGCCAGCAGTAAGACAGGGGCCGTCTCTGGAAACACCATATATTTT. Translating it yields CASSKTGAVSGNTIYF.

V gene TRBV7-2 combines with J gene TRBJ1-2; 12 bases line up with TRBD1. After removal of 1 base from V and 8 bases from J, the junction contained 8 bases not matched to a gene. The germline gives CDR1 SGHTA, CDR2 FQGNSA. There are 16 residues in the CDR3. Here the CDR3 reads CASSLGGTGGAGGYTF. The DNA of the CDR3 is TGTGCCAGCAGCTTAGGGGGGACAGGGGGCGCAGGAGGCTACACCTTC.

In its sample, this clonotype was seen a few times. The chain links TRBV20-1 to TRBJ1-3, with D uncertain. V dropped 6 bases and J dropped 0 bases, with 6 bases sitting between them. The CDR3 is 12 amino acids. Germline CDR1 reads DFQATT; CDR2 reads SNEGSKA (reference sequence). DNA of the CDR3: TGCAGTGCCCCCCGCTCTGGAAACACCATATATTTT. Protein: CSAPRSGNTIYF.

This clonotype was found many times. The chain has TRBV7-2 and TRBJ2-1; 10 bases agree with TRBD2. This CDR3 is 14 amino acids long. V was pared by 5 bases and J by 6 bases, with 4 bases of the junction left unmatched. CDR1 is SGHTA, CDR2 FQGNSA, per germline. The CDR3 nucleotides are TGTGCCAGCAGCCCGGGACTAGCGAGCAATGAGCAGTTCTTC. Translation: CASSPGLASNEQFF.

This chain links TRBV10-3 with TRBJ2-7; 10 bases agree with TRBD2. Germline values: CDR1 ENHRY, CDR2 SYGVKD. This CDR3 is 16 amino acids long. With V trimmed by 2 bases and J by 0 bases, 4 bases remained unmatched. The DNA for the CDR3 is TGTGCCATCAGTGAGGTCAAGCGGGGGGGCTCCTACGAGCAGTACTTC. Its translation is CAISEVKRGGSYEQYF.